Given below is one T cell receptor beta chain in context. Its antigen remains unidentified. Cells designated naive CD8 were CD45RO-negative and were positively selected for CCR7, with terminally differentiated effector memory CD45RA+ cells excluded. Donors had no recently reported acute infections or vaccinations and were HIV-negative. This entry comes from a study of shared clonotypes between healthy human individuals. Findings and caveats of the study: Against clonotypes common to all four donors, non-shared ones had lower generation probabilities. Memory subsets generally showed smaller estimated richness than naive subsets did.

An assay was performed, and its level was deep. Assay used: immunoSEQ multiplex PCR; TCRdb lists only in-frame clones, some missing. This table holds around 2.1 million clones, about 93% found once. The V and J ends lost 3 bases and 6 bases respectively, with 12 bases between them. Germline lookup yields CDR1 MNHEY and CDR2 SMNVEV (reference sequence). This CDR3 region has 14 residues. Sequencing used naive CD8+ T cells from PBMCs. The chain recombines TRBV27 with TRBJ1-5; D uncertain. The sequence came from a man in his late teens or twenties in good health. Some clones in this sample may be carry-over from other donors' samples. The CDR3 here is CASSLGIGGQPQHF. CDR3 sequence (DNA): TGTGCCAGCAGTTTGGGGATAGGAGGTCAGCCCCAGCATTTT.